Reported below is one T cell receptor (beta chain). Per the germline V gene, CDR1 is MGHDK and CDR2 is SYGVNS. J gave up 5 bases and V 4 bases, and 7 bases lay outside the gene matches. This CDR3 comprises 15 residues. RNA transcripts yielded amplified TCR beta CDR3 regions. HTBI primers were employed in a first-round RT-PCR of the TCR CDR3. From the multiplex PCR reads, TCRdb called clonotypes with MiXCR, one entry per CDR3 protein. The data hold about 560,000 distinct CDR3 sequences, with roughly a sixth observed a single time. This sample was taken from a study of T cells in Graves' hyperthyroidism and ophthalmopathy. At the level of the study: Staff took peripheral blood when the initial diagnosis was made, before any treatment began.

The source is a woman aged 18-29 years with Graves' hyperthyroidism. The chain is built from TRBV25-1 and TRBJ2-2, with TRBD2 matching over 7 bases. Input material: blood. CDR3 sequence reads: CASSGGTIRTGELFF. In DNA, the CDR3 is TGTGCCAGCAGTGGGGGGACTATTAGAACCGGGGAGCTGTTTTTT. Supplemented by reference TRBV25-1 and TRBJ2-2, the full variable domain reads EADIYQTPRYLVIGTGKKITLECSQTMGHDKMYWYQQDPGMELHLIHYSYGVNSTEKGDLSSESTVSRIRTEHFPLTLESARPSHTSQYLCASSGGTIRTGELFFGEGSRLTVL.